Shown below are 10 T cell receptor beta chains from a single sample sequenced in a study of blood T cell repertoires in COVID-19. TCRdb's copy holds only in-frame clones and misses some; the assay was immunoSEQ multiplex PCR. The data hold 200,000 to 300,000 clones, with approximately 80% observed a single time. Sequencing used peripheral blood. The receptors come from a woman aged 18 to 35 with acute or convalescent COVID-19.

This clone was counted once. The chain couples TRBV7-2 to TRBJ2-3, with a weak D call TRBD2 (6 bases). CDR1 is SGHTA and CDR2 is FQGNSA in the germline V gene. The CDR3 is made up of 14 amino acids. Trimming took off 5 bases at V and 6 bases at J, with 15 bases between the two ends. The CDR3 here is CASSPPAGGDTQYF. CDR3 sequence (DNA): TGTGCCAGCAGCCCCCCGGCCGGGGGTGATACGCAGTATTTT.

This chain links TRBV19 with TRBJ2-1; 7 nucleotides match TRBD2. Germline V gene data show CDR1 as LNHDA and CDR2 as SQIVND (reference sequence). This CDR3 is 17 amino acids long. V shed 3 bases and J 2 bases; nucleotides not matched to a gene: 10. The CDR3 region has the DNA TGTGCCAGTAGTATTAGCGGGTCTCCGTTAACCTACAATGAGCAGTTCTTC. Translating it yields CASSISGSPLTYNEQFF. Complete variable domain (other parts from reference TRBV19 and TRBJ2-1): DGGITQSPKYLFRKEGQNVTLSCEQNLNHDAMYWYRQDPGQGLRLIYYSQIVNDFQKGDIAEGYSVSREKKESFPLTVTSAQKNPTAFYLCASSISGSPLTYNEQFFGPGTRLTVL.

The V call is TRBV2, the J call TRBJ2-3; D is undetermined. Germline V CDR1 and CDR2: SNHLY, FYNNEI. The CDR3 length is 14 residues. Trimming left V 0 bases short and J 6 bases short, with 10 bases between. The DNA for the CDR3 is TGTGCCAGCAGTGAAGCGTATACAATCGATACGCAGTATTTT. It translates to CASSEAYTIDTQYF.

This chain connects TRBV7-9 to TRBJ1-4; no clear D gene. The CDR3 spans 14 residues. The V gene lost 0 bases and the J gene lost 3 bases, with 5 bases spanning the gap. The germline V gene has CDR1 SEHNR and CDR2 FQNEAQ (reference sequence). The CDR3 spells CASSLASANEKLFF. DNA of the CDR3: TGTGCCAGCAGCTTAGCGTCAGCTAATGAAAAACTGTTTTTT.

The rearrangement joins TRBV18 to TRBJ2-3; TRBD2 matches 8 bases. Germline V lookup: CDR1 KGHSH, CDR2 LQKENI. With 6 bases clipped from V and 1 base from J, the junction kept 9 bases outside the gene matches. The CDR3 has 16 amino acids. The CDR3 nucleotides are TGTGCCAGCTCCCGATCCGGGGGGGGTGGCACAGATACGCAGTATTTT. It specifies CASSRSGGGGTDTQYF. Using reference TRBV18 and TRBJ2-3 for the parts outside the CDR3, the full variable domain is NAGVMQNPRHLVRRRGQEARLRCSPMKGHSHVYWYRQLPEEGLKFMVYLQKENIIDESGMPKERFSAEFPKEGPSILRIQQVVRGDSAAYFCASSRSGGGGTDTQYFGPGTRLTVL.

The V call is TRBV20-1, the J call TRBJ2-7; maybe TRBD2 (6 bases). Germline V gene sequence: CDR1 DFQATT, CDR2 SNEGSKA (reference sequence). This CDR3 has 11 residues. The CDR3 sequence: CGGIISYEQYF. CDR3 nucleotide sequence: TGCGGGGGGATCATCTCCTACGAGCAGTACTTC.

The J gene is TRBJ2-7, the V gene TRBV18, with 7 bases lining up with TRBD1. There are 14 residues in the CDR3. Germline CDR1 KGHSH, CDR2 LQKENI. The V segment lost 3 bases and the J segment 2 bases; nucleotides outside the gene matches: 4. This CDR3 reads CASSPYRGTYEQYF. The CDR3 DNA reads TGTGCCAGCTCACCCTACAGGGGTACCTACGAGCAGTACTTC.

The chain has TRBV28 and TRBJ2-7; tentatively, D is TRBD2 (5 bases). This CDR3 is 15 amino acids long. Per germline, CDR1 MDHEN and CDR2 SYDVKM. V was shortened by 1 base and J by 3 bases, with 13 bases between the two germline ends. The CDR3 bases are TGTGCCAGCAGTTTATCGGGGTTAACCTTCTACGAGCAGTACTTC. Its translation is CASSLSGLTFYEQYF.

The chain uses TRBV6-1 and TRBJ2-5; no clear D. Germline V gene data show CDR1 as MNHNS and CDR2 as SASEGT. Trimming stripped 3 bases from V and 2 bases from J, with 7 bases between. This CDR3 contains 13 residues. The CDR3 loop is CASSEIQQETQYF. CDR3 DNA: TGTGCCAGCAGTGAGATACAGCAAGAGACCCAGTACTTC.

The gene calls are TRBV3-1 (or the pseudogene TRBV3-2) and TRBJ2-1; D not resolved. Germline V gene data show CDR1 as LGHDT and CDR2 as YNNKEL (reference sequence). V was clipped by 10 bases and J by 4 bases, with 8 bases between them. The CDR3 loop spans 11 amino acids. The chain's CDR3 is CATELYNEQFF. The CDR3 DNA sequence: TGTGCCACCGAGCTGTACAATGAGCAGTTCTTC.